Listed below are T cell receptor beta chains from one sample, sequenced in a study of T cells after yellow fever vaccination. TCRdb passed the 5' RACE reads through MiXCR, listing each CDR3 protein once. The table has 300,000 or so distinct CDR3 sequences, 10% to 15% seen once. The material sequenced was CD4+ T cells sorted from PBMCs, taken 45 days after the yellow fever booster vaccination. The receptors shown here come from a young man who received the YFV17D yellow fever vaccine. Both conserved end residues are part of each CDR3. The D gene is left open where the match is weak. Only part of the rows carry a size: once, few, many, or a class if the clone is expanded.

j_call	d_call	v_call	clone_size	cdr3_aa	cdr3_nt
TRBJ2-2	-	TRBV20-1	-	CSAAGLTGELFF	TGCAGTGCTGCAGGTTTGACCGGGGAGCTGTTTTTT
TRBJ2-1	-	TRBV20-1	-	CSASGSGNYNEQFF	TGCAGTGCTAGCGGGAGTGGGAACTACAATGAGCAGTTCTTC
TRBJ2-1	TRBD2	TRBV6-1	few	CASGPGTSGRDEQFF	TGTGCCAGCGGGCCCGGGACTAGCGGGAGGGATGAGCAGTTCTTC
TRBJ2-5	-	TRBV7-2	many	CASSRAAETQYF	TGTGCCAGCAGCCGGGCCGCGGAGACCCAGTACTTC
TRBJ2-3	-	TRBV5-6	many	CASSPLPDGDTQYF	TGTGCCAGCAGCCCCCTTCCCGATGGAGATACGCAGTATTTT
TRBJ1-2	-	TRBV5-1	-	CASSPSGANYGYTF	TGCGCCAGCAGCCCATCGGGAGCTAACTATGGCTACACCTTC
TRBJ2-3	TRBD2	TRBV6-2/TRBV6-3	few	CASSYGSWSGRPLGTDTQYF	TGTGCCAGCAGTTACGGCTCTTGGAGCGGGAGGCCTCTGGGGACAGATACGCAGTATTTT
TRBJ2-2	-	TRBV7-2	-	CASSFFEAGELFF	TGTGCCAGCAGCTTTTTCGAGGCCGGGGAGCTGTTTTTT
TRBJ1-2	-	TRBV20-1	-	CSARGVQYNYGYTF	TGCAGTGCTAGAGGTGTTCAGTATAACTATGGCTACACCTTC
TRBJ2-7	-	TRBV7-9	-	CASSLGQGRFGEQYF	TGTGCCAGCAGCTTAGGTCAGGGGAGGTTTGGCGAGCAGTACTTC
TRBJ2-1	-	TRBV15	few	CATSEVEGPRFF	TGTGCCACCAGCGAGGTAGAGGGGCCACGGTTCTTC
TRBJ1-2	-	TRBV20-1	few	CSARDQGRTYGYTF	TGCAGTGCTAGAGATCAGGGCAGGACCTATGGCTACACCTTC
TRBJ2-1	-	TRBV7-2	-	CASSPGRGGLPYNEQFF	TGTGCCAGCAGCCCGGGAAGGGGCGGATTGCCCTACAATGAGCAGTTCTTC
TRBJ2-2	-	TRBV6-1	-	CASMVAGDTGELFF	TGTGCCAGCATGGTGGCAGGGGATACCGGGGAGCTGTTTTTT
TRBJ1-6	TRBD1	TRBV20-1	-	CSARLGQAISPLHF	TGCAGTGCTAGACTCGGACAGGCTATTTCACCCCTCCACTTT
TRBJ2-7	-	TRBV11-2	few	CASSFSVEQYF	TGTGCCAGCAGCTTTTCCGTCGAGCAGTACTTC
TRBJ1-5	TRBD1	TRBV6-1	-	CASSRTGDGQPQHF	TGTGCCAGCAGTAGGACAGGGGATGGTCAGCCCCAGCATTTT
TRBJ2-7	-	TRBV5-1	once	CSSSLQEPYEQYF	TGCTCCAGCAGCTTGCAGGAGCCCTACGAGCAGTACTTC
TRBJ1-1	-	TRBV11-2	-	CASKRSDTEAFF	TGTGCCAGCAAGCGGTCTGACACTGAAGCTTTCTTT
TRBJ1-1	-	TRBV5-1	many	CASTNNGQTNTEAFF	TGCGCCAGCACCAATAATGGACAGACGAACACTGAAGCTTTCTTT
TRBJ1-6	TRBD1	TRBV25-1	-	CASLGTGEYSPLHF	TGTGCCAGCCTTGGGACAGGAGAGTATTCACCCCTCCACTTT
TRBJ2-1	TRBD2	TRBV20-1	-	CSAAGLAGRGEQFF	TGCAGTGCAGCGGGCCTAGCGGGAAGGGGTGAGCAGTTCTTC
TRBJ2-5	TRBD2	TRBV14	-	CASSVSTSGSWETQYF	TGTGCCAGCAGCGTCTCCACTAGCGGGAGTTGGGAGACCCAGTACTTC
TRBJ2-7	-	TRBV12-3/TRBV12-4	many	CASSLVTSYEQYF	TGTGCCAGCAGTTTAGTCACCTCCTACGAGCAGTACTTC
TRBJ2-3	-	TRBV7-2	-	CASSQSGYFTDTQYF	TGTGCCAGCAGCCAAAGCGGGTACTTCACAGATACGCAGTATTTT
TRBJ2-1	TRBD2	TRBV2	-	CASSGRLAGVVEQFF	TGTGCCAGCAGTGGGAGGCTAGCGGGAGTGGTTGAGCAGTTCTTC
TRBJ2-1	-	TRBV29-1	-	CSVRESGPINEQFF	TGCAGCGTCCGGGAGAGCGGGCCAATCAATGAGCAGTTCTTC
TRBJ2-1	TRBD1	TRBV5-1	-	CASSLVKGQGVINEQFF	TGCGCCAGCAGCTTGGTCAAAGGACAGGGGGTAATAAATGAGCAGTTCTTC
TRBJ2-1	-	TRBV27	-	CASSSRDFNEQFF	TGTGCCAGCAGCTCCCGCGACTTCAATGAGCAGTTCTTC
TRBJ2-7	-	TRBV7-2	-	CASSLALGSQYF	TGTGCCAGCAGCTTAGCGCTGGGATCGCAGTACTTC
TRBJ1-5	-	TRBV7-9	-	CASSQDGGRQPQHF	TGTGCCAGCAGCCAAGATGGGGGTCGGCAGCCCCAGCATTTT
TRBJ1-2	-	TRBV25-1	-	CASIGQAPYGYTF	TGTGCCAGCATTGGTCAGGCCCCCTATGGCTACACCTTC
TRBJ1-1	-	TRBV12-3/TRBV12-4	few	CASSFGQLNTEAFF	TGTGCCAGCAGTTTCGGGCAGCTGAACACTGAAGCTTTCTTT
TRBJ2-1	TRBD2	TRBV30	few	CAWTRLAGAYNEQFF	TGTGCCTGGACCCGACTAGCGGGGGCCTACAATGAGCAGTTCTTC
TRBJ2-3	TRBD1	TRBV7-2	few	CASSPAGTGNTDTQYF	TGTGCCAGCAGCCCCGCCGGGACAGGGAACACAGATACGCAGTATTTT
TRBJ2-7	-	TRBV6-6	-	CASSKVSSYEQYF	TGTGCCAGCAGTAAGGTCAGCTCCTACGAGCAGTACTTC
TRBJ2-7	TRBD2	TRBV7-6	many	CASSTLAGGTYEQYF	TGTGCCAGCAGCACCTTAGCGGGAGGTACCTACGAGCAGTACTTC
TRBJ2-7	-	TRBV21-1	-	CASSKVGREGYYEQYF	TGTGCCAGCAGCAAAGTCGGGCGGGAGGGATACTACGAGCAGTACTTC
TRBJ2-1	-	TRBV7-8	-	CASRMDWRNYNEQFF	TGTGCCAGCAGGATGGACTGGCGGAACTACAATGAGCAGTTCTTC
TRBJ2-2	TRBD2	TRBV12-3/TRBV12-4	few	CASRGAGRDTGELFF	TGTGCCAGCAGGGGAGCGGGAAGGGACACCGGGGAGCTGTTTTTT
TRBJ2-1	-	TRBV4-2	few	CASSQGSRFTYNEQFF	TGTGCCAGCAGCCAGGGGTCCCGCTTCACCTACAATGAGCAGTTCTTC
TRBJ1-5	-	TRBV15	-	CATSRDLSRSGQPQHF	TGTGCCACCAGCAGAGATCTAAGCAGGTCTGGTCAGCCCCAGCATTTT
TRBJ2-1	-	TRBV12-3/TRBV12-4	-	CASSGTGKGSYNEQFF	TGTGCCAGCAGTGGCACAGGGAAGGGTTCCTACAATGAGCAGTTCTTC
TRBJ2-7	TRBD1	TRBV6-1	few	CASGYRDRLEQYF	TGTGCCAGCGGGTATCGGGACAGGCTTGAGCAGTACTTC
TRBJ2-7	-	TRBV11-2	-	CASSLDMRDEQYF	TGTGCCAGCAGCTTAGATATGCGGGACGAGCAGTACTTC
TRBJ2-5	-	TRBV7-2	-	CASRGSTNHETQYF	TGTGCCAGCAGAGGAAGCACTAACCACGAGACCCAGTACTTC
TRBJ2-3	-	TRBV29-1	many	CSVEAGRGSDTQYF	TGCAGCGTTGAAGCCGGCAGGGGCTCAGATACGCAGTATTTT
TRBJ2-7	-	TRBV19	few	CASSIRGATWQYF	TGTGCCAGTAGTATTCGGGGTGCAACTTGGCAGTACTTC
TRBJ2-3	-	TRBV12-3/TRBV12-4	few	CASSHGNTDTQYF	TGTGCCAGCAGTCATGGAAACACAGATACGCAGTATTTT
TRBJ2-3	-	TRBV29-1	few	CSVGGGSVTDTQYF	TGCAGCGTCGGAGGGGGCAGCGTAACAGATACGCAGTATTTT
TRBJ2-1	-	TRBV20-1	few	CSARDFVPPGNEQFF	TGCAGTGCTAGAGATTTCGTCCCTCCTGGCAATGAGCAGTTCTTC
TRBJ2-5	-	TRBV7-2	many	CASSLRVGETQYF	TGTGCCAGCAGCTTACGGGTGGGGGAGACCCAGTACTTC
TRBJ2-5	-	TRBV5-1	-	CASSLVDPVETQYF	TGCGCCAGCAGCTTGGTCGACCCCGTGGAGACCCAGTACTTC
TRBJ2-1	TRBD2	TRBV5-1	many	CASSPEGGRTAYNEQFF	TGCGCCAGCAGCCCGGAGGGCGGGAGGACGGCCTACAATGAGCAGTTCTTC
TRBJ2-3	TRBD2	TRBV7-9	-	CASSHSGSGTDTQYF	TGTGCCAGCAGCCATAGCGGGAGCGGGACAGATACGCAGTATTTT
TRBJ2-2	TRBD2	TRBV28	few	CASSGGGGNTGELFF	TGTGCCAGCAGTGGTGGCGGGGGGAACACCGGGGAGCTGTTTTTT
TRBJ2-5	-	TRBV20-1	few	CSARHMETQYF	TGCAGTGCTAGACACATGGAGACCCAGTACTTC
TRBJ2-1	-	TRBV12-3/TRBV12-4	few	CASRRGVRQFF	TGTGCCAGCAGGAGGGGCGTACGACAGTTCTTC
TRBJ2-5	TRBD2	TRBV6-5	-	CASSYSAGGGQETQYF	TGTGCCAGCAGTTACTCTGCGGGAGGAGGCCAAGAGACCCAGTACTTC
TRBJ2-7	-	TRBV19	-	CASSARRREQYF	TGTGCCAGTAGTGCCAGGCGGCGCGAGCAGTACTTC